The 26 T cell receptor beta chains listed next were all sequenced from one sample in a study of shared clonotypes between healthy human individuals. The data were produced by immunoSEQ multiplex PCR, yet TCRdb's version contains in-frame clones alone and is incomplete. The repertoire holds roughly 2 million clones, with roughly 95% as singletons. Material for sequencing was naive CD4+ T cells sorted from blood. Subset: CD45RA+ positively selected. These receptors were taken from a man in his late teens or twenties in good health.

The chain recombines TRBV2 with TRBJ2-7; maybe TRBD2 (6 bases). CDR1 and CDR2 from the germline V gene are SNHLY and FYNNEI. Trimming pared 3 bases from V and 3 bases from J, leaving 15 bases between. This CDR3 contains 15 residues. The CDR3 coding sequence is TGTGCCAGCAGTGAGTTGTTCTCGCGGGGCTACGAGCAGTACTTC. Translated: CASSELFSRGYEQYF.

The V call is TRBV18, the J call TRBJ2-3; tentative D call: TRBD1 (5 bases). CDR1 and CDR2 from the germline V gene are KGHSH and LQKENI. Trimming left V 3 bases short and J 0 bases short, with 13 bases between. The CDR3 has 16 amino acids. The CDR3 loop is CASSPARQGSTDTQYF. The CDR3 DNA reads TGTGCCAGCTCACCCGCCCGTCAGGGAAGCACAGATACGCAGTATTTT.

The chain uses TRBV7-3 and TRBJ2-1; TRBD1 matches at 11 bases. The CDR3 is made up of 15 amino acids. V shed 2 bases and J 4 bases; nucleotides not matched to a gene: 1. Germline V lookup: CDR1 SGHTA, CDR2 FQGTGA. The CDR3 sequence: CASSLGQGAYNEQFF. CDR3 nucleotide sequence: TGTGCCAGCAGCTTAGGACAGGGGGCTTACAATGAGCAGTTCTTC.

The rearrangement joins TRBV11-2 to TRBJ2-7; 7 bases fit TRBD1. This CDR3 region has 15 residues. Looked up from germline, CDR1 is SGHAT and CDR2 is FQNNGV. V shed 1 base and J 6 bases; nucleotides not matched to a gene: 9. The CDR3 spells CASSLGTGDVSEQYF. For the CDR3, the DNA is TGTGCCAGCAGCTTAGGAACAGGGGATGTGAGCGAGCAGTACTTC.

The chain uses TRBV10-1 and TRBJ2-1; the D gene is possibly TRBD2 (6 bases). CDR1 is WNHNN and CDR2 is SYGVQD in the germline V gene (reference sequence). The CDR3 extends over 17 amino acids. V was pared by 3 bases and J by 3 bases, with 18 bases between. CDR3 sequence reads: CASSDIERGGDYNEQFF. DNA for the CDR3: TGCGCCAGCAGTGATATTGAGAGGGGAGGCGACTACAATGAGCAGTTCTTC.

Written as DNA, the CDR3 is TGTGCCAGCAGGGGGACAGCGGATAACTATGGCTACACCTTC. Residues: CASRGTADNYGYTF. This sequence joins TRBV6-5 and TRBJ1-2, with TRBD1 matching 7 bases. Germline values: CDR1 MNHEY, CDR2 SVGAGI. There are 14 residues in the CDR3. V trimming: 6 bases; J trimming: 1 base; junction bases outside the gene matches: 5.

The chain recombines TRBV29-1 with TRBJ1-4; a possible D gene is TRBD1 (6 bases). V was trimmed by 5 bases and J by 1 base, leaving 8 bases between them. The CDR3 has 13 residues. The germline CDR1 and CDR2 sequences are SQVTM and ANQGSEA. In DNA form, the CDR3 reads TGCAGCGTTTCCAGGGGAACTAATGAAAAACTGTTTTTT. Its translation: CSVSRGTNEKLFF.

The chain carries TRBV5-6 and TRBJ2-5; D uncertain. Germline V gene sequence: CDR1 SGHDT, CDR2 YYEEEE. V lost 4 bases to trimming and J lost 4 bases, with 14 bases between them. This CDR3 comprises 14 residues. In nucleotides, the CDR3 is TGTGCCAGCAGCCCGACCCAAGGCGGAGAGACCCAGTACTTC. Amino acids: CASSPTQGGETQYF.

The chain joins TRBV5-1 to TRBJ2-2, with D possibly being TRBD1 (6 bases). The CDR3 totals 16 residues. V was cut by 4 bases and J by 0 bases, with 13 bases left in between. Germline V gives CDR1 SGHRS, CDR2 YFSETQ. The CDR3 protein is CASSPDRIANTGELFF. The CDR3 coding sequence is TGCGCCAGCAGCCCTGACAGGATAGCGAACACCGGGGAGCTGTTTTTT.

The gene calls are TRBV5-5 and TRBJ2-5; TRBD2 matches 7 bases. The CDR3 totals 16 residues. CDR1 and CDR2 from the germline V gene are SGHKS and YYEKEE (reference sequence). V shed 0 bases and J 5 bases; nucleotides not matched to a gene: 10. CDR3 bases: TGTGCCAGCAGCTTGGTCGGCGGGAGTATTAGGGAGACCCAGTACTTC. This sequence encodes CASSLVGGSIRETQYF.

The rearrangement links TRBV5-6 to TRBJ1-5; D is perhaps TRBD1 (5 bases). Trimming removed 2 bases from V and 3 bases from J, with 24 bases in between. The CDR3 is 19 residues long. Looked up from germline, CDR1 is SGHDT and CDR2 is YYEEEE. CDR3 bases: TGTGCCAGCAGCTTTGTGGAAACTGAGGGGCTCTTTTTCAATCAGCCCCAGCATTTT. It translates to CASSFVETEGLFFNQPQHF.

V usage is TRBV21-1 and J usage is TRBJ1-2. TRBV21-1 has pseudogene status. This CDR3 is built from 15 residues. CDR3 in DNA: TGTGCCAGCAGCAAAGTGGTATCCCTCGTCCATGGCTACACCTTC. As protein: CASSKVVSLVHGYTF.

The chain is built from TRBV30 and TRBJ2-2, with TRBD2 matching over 7 bases. V shed 3 bases, J shed 1 base, and the junction held 8 bases outside the gene matches. Per the germline V gene, CDR1 is GTSNPN and CDR2 is SVGIG (reference sequence). The CDR3 spans 16 residues. This CDR3 is CAWSAGGKENTGELFF. DNA of the CDR3: TGTGCCTGGAGCGCCGGGGGGAAAGAGAACACCGGGGAGCTGTTTTTT.

The V gene is TRBV5-1, the J gene TRBJ2-5; no firm D call. V gave up 4 bases and J gave up 0 bases, with 10 bases separating them. This CDR3 contains 14 residues. Germline V lookup: CDR1 SGHRS, CDR2 YFSETQ. The CDR3 DNA is TGCGCCAGCAGCAAGACTTTGTACCAAGAGACCCAGTACTTC. Translation gives CASSKTLYQETQYF.

The chain carries TRBV5-5 and TRBJ2-2; unclear D gene. The germline V gene encodes CDR1 SGHKS and CDR2 YYEKEE (reference sequence). The CDR3 contains 15 residues. V lost 5 bases to trimming and J lost 5 bases, with 16 bases between them. As DNA, the CDR3 is TGTGCCAGCAGGTGGGAACACTCGGTTACCGGGGAGCTGTTTTTT. Translation: CASRWEHSVTGELFF.

This clone is a singleton in its sample. J is TRBJ1-2 and V is TRBV5-1; D uncertain. The CDR3 is 13 residues long. Germline V CDR1 and CDR2: SGHRS, YFSETQ. V lost 3 bases to trimming and J lost 4 bases, with 10 bases between them. CDR3 loop: CASSSVSRYGYTF. CDR3 DNA sequence: TGCGCCAGCAGCTCTGTTAGTCGCTATGGCTACACCTTC.

The table lists this clone with a count of one. The V gene is TRBV29-1, the J gene TRBJ1-1, with D possibly matching TRBD1 (5 bases). The V gene lost 4 bases and the J gene lost 5 bases, with 14 bases spanning the gap. This CDR3 region has 13 residues. The germline gives CDR1 SQVTM, CDR2 ANQGSEA. CDR3 residues: CSVGVGLGTEAFF. The CDR3, as DNA: TGCAGCGTTGGAGTGGGGCTTGGTACTGAAGCTTTCTTT.

The chain joins TRBV7-2 to TRBJ1-2; 11 nucleotides agree with TRBD1. The V segment lost 5 bases and the J segment 5 bases; nucleotides outside the gene matches: 7. The CDR3 loop spans 15 amino acids. Germline values: CDR1 SGHTA, CDR2 FQGNSA. The CDR3 loop reads CASSPPGQGVYGYTF. The CDR3 nucleotides are TGTGCCAGCAGCCCACCGGGACAGGGGGTTTATGGCTACACCTTC. The whole variable domain, remainder taken from reference TRBV7-2 and TRBJ1-2, is GAGVSQSPSNKVTEKGKDVELRCDPISGHTALYWYRQSLGQGLEFLIYFQGNSAPDKSGLPSDRFSAERTGGSVSTLTIQRTQQEDSAVYLCASSPPGQGVYGYTFGSGTRLTVV.

The chain carries TRBV10-3 and TRBJ2-7, with D possibly being TRBD2 (6 bases). Trimming pared 5 bases from V and 0 bases from J, leaving 14 bases between. The CDR3 has 15 residues. Germline CDR1 and CDR2: ENHRY and SYGVKD. CDR3: CAISSPTRDSYEQYF. The CDR3 bases are TGTGCCATCAGTAGCCCGACGCGGGACTCCTACGAGCAGTACTTC.

The chain is built from TRBV11-2 and TRBJ2-2; possibly TRBD1 for D (6 bases). The CDR3 is 17 amino acids. V gave up 1 base and J gave up 5 bases, with 17 bases separating them. CDR1 is SGHAT and CDR2 is FQNNGV in the germline V gene. CDR3 coding DNA: TGTGCCAGCAGCTTAGTTGTGGGCAGGGGACCGACCGGGGAGCTGTTTTTT. Residues: CASSLVVGRGPTGELFF. The full variable domain, rest sourced from reference TRBV11-2 and TRBJ2-2, is EAGVAQSPRYKIIEKRQSVAFWCNPISGHATLYWYQQILGQGPKLLIQFQNNGVVDDSQLPKDRFSAERLKGVDSTLKIQPAKLEDSAVYLCASSLVVGRGPTGELFFGEGSRLTVL.

The chain is built from TRBV5-6 and TRBJ1-2; D is uncertain. The germline V gene has CDR1 SGHDT and CDR2 YYEEEE. The CDR3 runs 14 residues. V lost 3 bases to trimming and J lost 1 base, with 10 bases between them. The CDR3 DNA is TGTGCCAGCAGCTCTGGACGGTATAACTATGGCTACACCTTC. This sequence encodes CASSSGRYNYGYTF.

The chain has TRBV7-2 and TRBJ2-7, with 10 positions matching TRBD2. V lost 2 bases and J lost 2; bases outside the gene matches: 3. The CDR3 is 15 residues long. CDR1 is SGHTA, CDR2 FQGNSA, per germline. The CDR3 spells CASSLKREGPYEQYF. The CDR3 region has the DNA TGTGCCAGCAGCTTAAAGCGGGAGGGCCCCTACGAGCAGTACTTC.

Only one count was recorded for this clone. V usage is TRBV7-2 and J usage is TRBJ2-1; 9 positions match TRBD2. J gave up 8 bases and V 2 bases, and 7 bases lay outside the gene matches. Per germline, CDR1 SGHTA and CDR2 FQGNSA. The CDR3 length is 15 residues. The CDR3 here is CASSLSAGGPYEQFF. The CDR3 DNA is TGTGCCAGCAGCTTATCTGCGGGAGGGCCGTATGAGCAGTTCTTC.

The gene calls are TRBV25-1 and TRBJ1-1, with no clear D. Looked up from germline, CDR1 is MGHDK and CDR2 is SYGVNS. This CDR3 region has 14 residues. V lost 5 bases to trimming and J lost 0 bases, with 10 bases between them. CDR3 amino acids: CASSSHSLNTEAFF. In DNA, the CDR3 is TGTGCCAGCAGTTCCCATTCCCTGAACACTGAAGCTTTCTTT.

As concerns this clone: One end of the junction fails to match germline, which may point to a read error. The chain links TRBV7-9 to TRBJ2-3; D is possibly TRBD2 (6 bases). The CDR3 is 15 residues long. Germline V gene sequence: CDR1 SEHNR, CDR2 FQNEAQ (reference sequence). The CDR3 DNA reads as TGTGCCAGCAGGTTAGGGACTCTATACACAGATACGCAGTATTTT. Its translation is CASRLGTLYTDTQYF. Drawing the rest from reference TRBV7-9 and TRBJ2-3, the complete variable domain is DTGVSQNPRHKITKRGQNVTFRCDPISEHNRLYWYRQTLGQGPEFLTYFQNEAQLEKSRLLSDRFSAERPKGSFSTLEIQRTEQGDSAMYLCASRLGTLYTDTQYFGPGTRLTVL.

V and J are TRBV25-1 and TRBJ1-2; possibly TRBD1 for D (6 bases). With 10 bases removed from V and 5 bases from J, the gap between germline ends came to 14 bases. The CDR3 loop spans 12 amino acids. Looked up from germline, CDR1 is MGHDK and CDR2 is SYGVNS. The CDR3 DNA is TGTGCCACCTCACTAGGGGGGTATGGCTACACCTTC. Protein: CATSLGGYGYTF.